This T cell receptor beta chain was observed in a study of blood T cells in healthy people across ages. Study background: Template switching captured about one barcoded beta molecule per two T cells. General study findings and limits: Getting older went along with TCR beta diversity per million T cells dropping roughly linearly.

A second roughly 6 to 12 cycle PCR used barcoded and J-beta primers. Using its own MiXCR run on the 5' RACE reads, TCRdb lists one record per CDR3 protein. This sample yields 1.5 million to 2 million distinct CDR3 sequences, of which roughly 32% are seen a single time; 11% belongs to the top ten. Regarding this clonotype: No antigen is known for it. The junction and the germline gene differ at one end; a read error may be behind it.

The TCR comes from a woman in her twenties or thirties in good health. Material for sequencing was blood.

The CDR3 reads CVSSSTSPRDFF. The CDR3 DNA is TGTGTCAGCAGCTCCACTAGTCCCCGGGACTTCTTC. The rearrangement uses TRBV7-2 and TRBJ2-1; D is perhaps TRBD1 or TRBD2 (5 bases each). The germline CDR1 and CDR2 sequences are SGHTA and FQGNSA. The CDR3 is made up of 12 amino acids.